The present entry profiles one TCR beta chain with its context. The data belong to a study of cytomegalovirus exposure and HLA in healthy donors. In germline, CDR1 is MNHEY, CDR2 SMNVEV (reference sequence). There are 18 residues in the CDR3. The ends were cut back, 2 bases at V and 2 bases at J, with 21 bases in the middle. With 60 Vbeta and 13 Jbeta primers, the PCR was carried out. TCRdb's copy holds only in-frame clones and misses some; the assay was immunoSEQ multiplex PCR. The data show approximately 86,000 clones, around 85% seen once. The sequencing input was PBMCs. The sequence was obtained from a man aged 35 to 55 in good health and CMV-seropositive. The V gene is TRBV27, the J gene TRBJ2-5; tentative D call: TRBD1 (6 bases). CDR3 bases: TGTGCCAGCAGTTTAGGACAGCAATCACCCAAGCAACAAGAGACCCAGTACTTC. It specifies CASSLGQQSPKQQETQYF.